The 8 T cell receptor beta chains below come from one sample, sequenced in a study of T-cell memory formation after mild COVID-19. TCRdb used MiXCR to reprocess the 5' RACE reads, holding one entry per CDR3 protein. The sample includes 400,000 to 450,000 distinct CDR3 sequences, more than 15% of them seen just once. The sample consisted of PBMCs or a T cell subset sorted from them (not recorded which). These receptors came from a man aged 18 to 35 who had mild COVID-19 (a few samples of this study predate the infection). Cell type and time point are not known.

Of note for this clonotype: The junction and the germline gene differ at one end; a read error may be behind it. The V and J genes are TRBV3-1 and TRBJ2-5; the D is unclear. CDR3 length equals 14 residues. The germline V gene has CDR1 LGHDT and CDR2 YNNKEL (reference sequence). CDR3 loop: CSSSQDNYQETQYF. CDR3 nucleotide sequence: TGTTCCAGCAGCCAAGACAACTATCAAGAGACCCAGTACTTC.

The CDR3 DNA reads as TGTGCCAGCAGTTACACCGACCCGGGACCGCAGCATTTT. Encoded protein: CASSYTDPGPQHF. This sequence joins TRBV6-2 or TRBV6-3 and TRBJ1-5; possible D gene TRBD1, 5 bases. This CDR3 comprises 13 residues. Germline CDR1 MNHEY, CDR2 SVGEGT. V lost 2 bases to trimming and J lost 13 bases, with 15 bases between them.

The gene calls are TRBV7-2 and TRBJ1-3, with D tentatively TRBD1 (6 bases). Trimming took off 6 bases at V and 3 bases at J, with 12 bases between the two ends. The germline V gene has CDR1 SGHTA and CDR2 FQGNSA. CDR3 length: 14 amino acids. The CDR3 nucleotides are TGTGCCAGCAGTTCCTGGACAGATGGAAACACCATATATTTT. It encodes CASSSWTDGNTIYF.

A few counts support this clonotype. The chain recombines TRBV4-2 with TRBJ2-3; 8 bases are shared with TRBD2. V was pared by 0 bases and J by 4 bases, with 6 bases of the junction left unmatched. The germline V gene encodes CDR1 LGHNA and CDR2 YNFKEQ. The CDR3 sequence is 16 residues long. The CDR3 nucleotides read TGTGCCAGCAGCCAAGAAAGCGGGGGTGGGGCAGATACGCAGTATTTT. Its protein product is CASSQESGGGADTQYF.

This clonotype was picked up one time. This chain joins TRBV23-1 and TRBJ1-1; D is ambiguous. TRBV23-1 is known as an ORF, though its function is uncertain. The ends were cut back, 11 bases at V and 1 base at J, with 8 bases in the middle. This CDR3 has 11 residues. The chain's CDR3 is CAVTENTEAFF. CDR3 in DNA: TGCGCCGTCACTGAGAACACTGAAGCTTTCTTT.

V gene TRBV18 combines with J gene TRBJ2-3; D gene ambiguous. The CDR3 sequence is 14 residues long. Trimming removed 0 bases from V and 6 bases from J, with 10 bases in between. Germline CDR1 and CDR2: KGHSH and LQKENI. CDR3 amino acids: CASSPPPVWDTQYF. For the CDR3, the DNA is TGTGCCAGCTCACCACCGCCGGTATGGGATACGCAGTATTTT.

This clonotype was observed many times. J is TRBJ2-6 and V is TRBV5-1, with D possibly matching TRBD1 (6 bases). The V gene's germline CDR1 is SGHRS and CDR2 YFSETQ. Trimming shortened V by 1 base and J by 4 bases, and 9 bases separated the two germline ends. CDR3 length: 15 residues. The CDR3 DNA is TGCGCCAGCAGCTTGACAGGGTCAGGGGCCAACGTCCTGACTTTC. The encoded protein is CASSLTGSGANVLTF.

The chain carries TRBV7-9 and TRBJ2-4, with TRBD1 identical over 8 bases. From germline, CDR1 is SEHNR and CDR2 FQNEAQ (reference sequence). Unmatched junction bases numbered 4, after V lost 1 base and J lost 2 bases. The CDR3 is 16 residues long. The CDR3 nucleotides read TGTGCCAGCAGCTTAGGACAGGGGAGGACCAAAAACATTCAGTACTTC. It encodes CASSLGQGRTKNIQYF.